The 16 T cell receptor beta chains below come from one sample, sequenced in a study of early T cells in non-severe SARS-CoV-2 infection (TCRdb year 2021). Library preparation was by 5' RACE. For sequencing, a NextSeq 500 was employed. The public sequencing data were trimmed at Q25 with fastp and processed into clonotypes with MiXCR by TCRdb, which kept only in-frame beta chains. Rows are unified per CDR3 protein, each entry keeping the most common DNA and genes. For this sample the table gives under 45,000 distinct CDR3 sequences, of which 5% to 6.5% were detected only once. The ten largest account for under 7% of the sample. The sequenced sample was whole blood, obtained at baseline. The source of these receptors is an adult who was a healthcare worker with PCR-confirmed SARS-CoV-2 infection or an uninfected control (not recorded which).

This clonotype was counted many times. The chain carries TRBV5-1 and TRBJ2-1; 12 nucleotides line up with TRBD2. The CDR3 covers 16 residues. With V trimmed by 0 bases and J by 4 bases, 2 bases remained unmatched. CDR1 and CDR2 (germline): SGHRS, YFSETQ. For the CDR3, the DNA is TGCGCCAGCAGCTTGGCGACTAGCGGGAGTTACAATGAGCAGTTCTTC. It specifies CASSLATSGSYNEQFF.

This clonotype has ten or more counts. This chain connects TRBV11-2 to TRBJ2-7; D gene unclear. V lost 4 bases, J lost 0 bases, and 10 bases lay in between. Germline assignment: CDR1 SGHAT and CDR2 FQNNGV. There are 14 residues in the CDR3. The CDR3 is CASSYPPSSYEQYF. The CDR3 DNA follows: TGTGCCAGCAGCTACCCCCCCAGCTCCTACGAGCAGTACTTC.

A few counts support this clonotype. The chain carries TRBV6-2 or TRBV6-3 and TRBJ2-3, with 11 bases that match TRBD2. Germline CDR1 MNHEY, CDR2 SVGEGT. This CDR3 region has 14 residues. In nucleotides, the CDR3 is TGTGTCACGACTAGCGGGACTAGCACAGATACGCAGTATTTT. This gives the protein CVTTSGTSTDTQYF.

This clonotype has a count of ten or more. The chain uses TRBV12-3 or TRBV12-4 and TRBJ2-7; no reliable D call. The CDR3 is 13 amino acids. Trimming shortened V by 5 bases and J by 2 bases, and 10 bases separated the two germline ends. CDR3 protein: CASSPTAAYEQYV. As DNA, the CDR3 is TGTGCCAGCAGTCCTACAGCAGCCTACGAGCAGTACGTC.

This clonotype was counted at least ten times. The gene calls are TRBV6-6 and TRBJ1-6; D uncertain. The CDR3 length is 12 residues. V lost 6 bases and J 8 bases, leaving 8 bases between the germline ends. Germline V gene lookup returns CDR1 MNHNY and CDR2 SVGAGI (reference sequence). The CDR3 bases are TGTGCCAGCAGCAAGCTAGATTCACCCCTCCACTTT. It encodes CASSKLDSPLHF.

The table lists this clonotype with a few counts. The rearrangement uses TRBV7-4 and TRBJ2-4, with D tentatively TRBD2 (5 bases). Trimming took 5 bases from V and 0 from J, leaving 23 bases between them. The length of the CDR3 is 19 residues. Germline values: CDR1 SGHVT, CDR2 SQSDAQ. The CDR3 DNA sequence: TGTGCCAGCAGCCCCATAGAGTACCCACGGGGAGTAGCCAAAAACATTCAGTACTTC. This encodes CASSPIEYPRGVAKNIQYF.

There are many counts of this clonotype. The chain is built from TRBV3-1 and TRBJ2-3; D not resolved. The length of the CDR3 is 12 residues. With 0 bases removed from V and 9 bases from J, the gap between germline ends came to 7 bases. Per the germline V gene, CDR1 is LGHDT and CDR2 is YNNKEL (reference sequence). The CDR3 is CASSQEGRTQYF. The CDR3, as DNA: TGTGCCAGCAGCCAAGAAGGGCGGACGCAGTATTTT.

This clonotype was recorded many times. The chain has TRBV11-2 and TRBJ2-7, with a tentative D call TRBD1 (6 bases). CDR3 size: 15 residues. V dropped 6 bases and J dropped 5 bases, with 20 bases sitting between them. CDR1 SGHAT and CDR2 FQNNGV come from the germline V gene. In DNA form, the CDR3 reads TGTGCCAGCAGAACTCAACCTTTGTCAGGGGACGAGCAGTACGTC. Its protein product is CASRTQPLSGDEQYV.

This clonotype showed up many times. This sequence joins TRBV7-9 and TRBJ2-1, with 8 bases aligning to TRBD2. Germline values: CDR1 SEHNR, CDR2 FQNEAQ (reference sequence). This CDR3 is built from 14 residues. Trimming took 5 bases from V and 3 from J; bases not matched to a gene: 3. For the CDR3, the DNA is TGTGCCAGCAGCATGAGCGGGAGCTACAATGAGCAGTTCTTC. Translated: CASSMSGSYNEQFF.

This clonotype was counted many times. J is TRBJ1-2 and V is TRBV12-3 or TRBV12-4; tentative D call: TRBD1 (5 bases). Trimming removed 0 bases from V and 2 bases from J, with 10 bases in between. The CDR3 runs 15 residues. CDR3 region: CASSLAGHLNYGYTF. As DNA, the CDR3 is TGTGCCAGCAGTTTAGCAGGACACCTAAACTATGGCTACACCTTC.

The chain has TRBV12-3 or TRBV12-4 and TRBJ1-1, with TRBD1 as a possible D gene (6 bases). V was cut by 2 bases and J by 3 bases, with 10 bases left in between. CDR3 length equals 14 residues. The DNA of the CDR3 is TGTGCCAGCAGTTTATTACAGGGATACACTGAAGCTTTCTTT. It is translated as CASSLLQGYTEAFF.

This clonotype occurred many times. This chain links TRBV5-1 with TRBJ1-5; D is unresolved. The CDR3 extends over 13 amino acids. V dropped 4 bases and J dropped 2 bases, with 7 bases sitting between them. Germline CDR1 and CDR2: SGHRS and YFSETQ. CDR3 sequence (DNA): TGCGCCAGCAGCGTGACGGGCAATCAGCCCCAGCATTTT. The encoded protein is CASSVTGNQPQHF.

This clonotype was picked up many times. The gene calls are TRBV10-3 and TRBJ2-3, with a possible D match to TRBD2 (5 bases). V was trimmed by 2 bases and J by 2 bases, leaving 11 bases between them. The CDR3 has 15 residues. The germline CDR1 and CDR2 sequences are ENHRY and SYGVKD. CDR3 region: CAISETQRPTDTQYF. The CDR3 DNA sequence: TGTGCCATCAGTGAGACCCAGCGGCCCACAGATACGCAGTATTTT.

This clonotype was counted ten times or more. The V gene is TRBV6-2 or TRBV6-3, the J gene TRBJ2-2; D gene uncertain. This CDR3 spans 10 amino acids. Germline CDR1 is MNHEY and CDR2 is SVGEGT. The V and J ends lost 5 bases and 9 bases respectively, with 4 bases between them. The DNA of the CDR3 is TGTGCCAGCAGTGACAGGGAGCTGTTTTTT. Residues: CASSDRELFF.

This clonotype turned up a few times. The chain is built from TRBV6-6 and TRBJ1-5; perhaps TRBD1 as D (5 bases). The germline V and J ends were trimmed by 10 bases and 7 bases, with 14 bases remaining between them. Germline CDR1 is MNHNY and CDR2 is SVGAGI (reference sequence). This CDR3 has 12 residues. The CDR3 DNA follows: TGTGCCACCCGGGGGTTCGGACAGCCCCAGCATTTT. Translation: CATRGFGQPQHF.

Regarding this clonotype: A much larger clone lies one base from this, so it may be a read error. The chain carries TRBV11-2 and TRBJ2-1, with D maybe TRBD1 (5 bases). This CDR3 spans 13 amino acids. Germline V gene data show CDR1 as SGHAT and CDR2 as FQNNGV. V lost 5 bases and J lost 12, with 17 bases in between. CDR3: CASSTTPRVMQFF. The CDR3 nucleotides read TGTGCCAGCAGCACGACCCCCAGGGTAATGCAGTTCTTC.